The 28 T cell receptor beta chains given below trace back to one sample, sequenced in a study of blood T cell repertoires in COVID-19. Assay used: immunoSEQ multiplex PCR; TCRdb lists only in-frame clones, some missing. This table has 150,000 to 200,000 clones, 80% to 90% appearing once. Sequenced input: peripheral blood. Receptor source: a man aged 35 to 55 with active or convalescent COVID-19.

V usage is TRBV7-9 and J usage is TRBJ2-5; a weak D match, TRBD1 (5 bases). V lost 6 bases and J 3 bases, leaving 17 bases between the germline ends. The CDR3 runs 15 residues. The germline gives CDR1 SEHNR, CDR2 FQNEAQ (reference sequence). The CDR3 coding sequence is TGTGCCAGCAGACCCACCCCAGGGTGGAAAGAGACCCAGTACTTC. Protein sequence: CASRPTPGWKETQYF.

The chain couples TRBV11-2 to TRBJ2-5; 11 bases line up with TRBD2. With V trimmed by 5 bases and J by 3 bases, 14 bases remained unmatched. CDR1 is SGHAT, CDR2 FQNNGV, per germline. The CDR3 is made up of 18 amino acids. The CDR3 nucleotides are TGTGCCAGCAGCCTACCGATCGGGACTAGCGGACTTAAAGAGACCCAGTACTTC. Its protein is CASSLPIGTSGLKETQYF.

This CDR3 reads CASSLDRVNTEAFF. The CDR3 nucleotides read TGTGCCAGCAGCTTGGACAGGGTGAACACTGAAGCTTTCTTT. The J gene is TRBJ1-1, the V gene TRBV5-6; D may be TRBD1 (6 bases). This CDR3 comprises 14 residues. Trimming removed 0 bases at V and 0 bases at J, with 6 bases between. Germline CDR1 is SGHDT and CDR2 is YYEEEE.

The V gene is TRBV6-1, the J gene TRBJ1-2; 7 bases match TRBD1. The CDR3 sequence is 13 residues long. Per germline, CDR1 MNHNS and CDR2 SASEGT. Trimming took 1 base from V and 8 from J; bases not matched to a gene: 4. The CDR3 protein is CASSEGRGSGYTF. The CDR3 nucleotides are TGTGCCAGCAGTGAAGGCAGGGGGAGCGGCTACACCTTC.

The chain is built from TRBV6-6 and TRBJ2-5, with 9 bases aligning to TRBD2. Trimming cost V 2 bases and J 4 bases; bases outside gene matches: 8. Germline CDR1 is MNHNY and CDR2 is SVGAGI (reference sequence). The CDR3 has 16 amino acids. The CDR3 reads CASSYGLAGPLETQYF. For the CDR3, the DNA is TGTGCCAGCAGTTACGGTCTAGCGGGGCCCTTAGAGACCCAGTACTTC.

V usage is TRBV4-2 and J usage is TRBJ2-5; possible D gene TRBD1, 6 bases. There are 15 residues in the CDR3. CDR1 is LGHNA and CDR2 is YNFKEQ in the germline V gene. V lost 0 bases and J 1 base, leaving 9 bases between the germline ends. The CDR3 DNA reads as TGTGCCAGCAGCCAAGACCAGGGGTCCCAAGAGACCCAGTACTTC. It yields the protein CASSQDQGSQETQYF.

The V gene is TRBV6-2 or TRBV6-3, the J gene TRBJ1-5, with TRBD1 matching over 10 bases. Per the germline V gene, CDR1 is MNHEY and CDR2 is SVGEGT. This CDR3 comprises 17 residues. With V trimmed by 1 base and J by 2 bases, 5 bases remained unmatched. The CDR3 coding sequence is TGTGCCAGCAGTTACTTCGGACAGGGGGTCGGCAATCAGCCCCAGCATTTT. Encoded protein: CASSYFGQGVGNQPQHF.

J is TRBJ2-1 and V is TRBV13; 9 nucleotides agree with TRBD2. Germline CDR1 reads PRHDT; CDR2 reads FYEKMQ (reference sequence). Trimming removed 4 bases from V and 5 bases from J; junction bases left unmatched: 12. The CDR3 extends over 17 amino acids. The CDR3 DNA reads TGTGCCAGCAGCTCCCTGGCGTCAGCGGGGGGTAACAATGAGCAGTTCTTC. Translation gives CASSSLASAGGNNEQFF.

The V call is TRBV30, the J call TRBJ1-2, with a possible D match to TRBD1 (5 bases). V was cut by 4 bases and J by 2 bases, with 5 bases left in between. The germline V gene encodes CDR1 GTSNPN and CDR2 SVGIG (reference sequence). The CDR3 is made up of 11 amino acids. The CDR3 DNA follows: TGTGCCTGGACAGGGAACTATGGCTACACCTTC. It is translated as CAWTGNYGYTF.

This sequence joins TRBV30 and TRBJ2-5; weak D call: TRBD2 (6 bases). The CDR3 runs 16 residues. The ends were cut back, 4 bases at V and 0 bases at J, with 18 bases in the middle. The germline V gene has CDR1 GTSNPN and CDR2 SVGIG (reference sequence). The DNA for the CDR3 is TGTGCCTGGAAGAAATCGGAGGGTCGGGACCAAGAGACCCAGTACTTC. Encoded protein: CAWKKSEGRDQETQYF.

The chain carries TRBV19 and TRBJ1-5; D may be TRBD1 (6 bases). V was trimmed by 5 bases and J by 0 bases, leaving 8 bases between them. The CDR3 covers 14 residues. Looked up from germline, CDR1 is LNHDA and CDR2 is SQIVND (reference sequence). This CDR3 is CASSLTGSNQPQHF. DNA for the CDR3: TGTGCCAGTAGTTTGACAGGTAGCAATCAGCCCCAGCATTTT. Drawing the rest from reference TRBV19 and TRBJ1-5, the complete variable domain is DGGITQSPKYLFRKEGQNVTLSCEQNLNHDAMYWYRQDPGQGLRLIYYSQIVNDFQKGDIAEGYSVSREKKESFPLTVTSAQKNPTAFYLCASSLTGSNQPQHFGDGTRLSIL.

V and J are TRBV3-1 (or the pseudogene TRBV3-2) and TRBJ1-6; D unclear. This CDR3 has 17 residues. Germline loops: CDR1 LGHDT, CDR2 YNNKEL (reference sequence). V shed 2 bases and J shed 5 bases, with 16 bases lying between them. The CDR3 coding sequence is TGTGCCAGCAGCCAAACTATTGGCAGTGCAAATAATTCACCCCTCCACTTT. Its protein product is CASSQTIGSANNSPLHF.

The V gene is TRBV19, the J gene TRBJ2-2, with D possibly matching TRBD1 (5 bases). The CDR3 contains 13 residues. Germline V gene data show CDR1 as LNHDA and CDR2 as SQIVND (reference sequence). The V end lost 3 bases, the J end lost 6 bases, and 8 bases lay between the germline ends. The CDR3: CASSILGAGELFF. The CDR3 DNA reads as TGTGCCAGTAGTATCTTAGGGGCCGGGGAGCTGTTTTTT.

The chain uses TRBV27 and TRBJ2-5, with 11 bases aligning to TRBD1. The CDR3 runs to 15 residues. The V segment lost 6 bases and the J segment 4 bases; nucleotides outside the gene matches: 7. The germline gives CDR1 MNHEY, CDR2 SMNVEV (reference sequence). The CDR3 region is CASSSGTGGRETQYF. In DNA form, the CDR3 reads TGTGCCAGCAGCTCGGGGACAGGGGGACGAGAGACCCAGTACTTC.

The V gene is TRBV24-1, the J gene TRBJ1-5; 8 nucleotides agree with TRBD1. This CDR3 has 12 residues. Germline CDR1 KGHDR, CDR2 SFDVKD. The trim removed 4 bases at V and 11 bases at J, leaving 3 bases unmatched. The CDR3 spells CATSELTGAQHF. The CDR3, as DNA: TGTGCCACCAGTGAGCTGACAGGGGCCCAGCATTTT.

The genes are TRBV27 and TRBJ1-1; 8 nucleotides line up with TRBD1. Losses at the gene ends were 5 bases for V and 4 bases for J; bases not matched to a gene: 3. The CDR3 extends over 13 amino acids. Germline-derived CDR1 and CDR2 are MNHEY and SMNVEV (reference sequence). CDR3 residues: CASSPTGGTEAFF. The CDR3 region has the DNA TGTGCCAGCAGTCCCACAGGGGGCACTGAAGCTTTCTTT.

This clone was seen only once. The gene calls are TRBV18 and TRBJ1-3; 9 bases fit TRBD1. The CDR3 totals 15 residues. Germline CDR1 KGHSH, CDR2 LQKENI. With 3 bases clipped from V and 4 bases from J, the junction kept 4 bases outside the gene matches. The CDR3 region is CASSPGTGLGNTIYF. CDR3 bases: TGTGCCAGCTCACCCGGGACAGGGCTGGGAAACACCATATATTTT.

The chain is built from TRBV20-1 and TRBJ1-2; TRBD1 might be the D (5 bases). This CDR3 has 11 residues. Per germline, CDR1 DFQATT and CDR2 SNEGSKA (reference sequence). V lost 6 bases, J lost 6 bases, and 11 bases lay in between. The CDR3 DNA reads TGCAGTGCGCCAGGGTCGAATGGCTACACCTTC. Protein sequence: CSAPGSNGYTF.

The chain uses TRBV9 and TRBJ1-6; possible D gene TRBD1, 5 bases. The CDR3 has 16 amino acids. V was pared by 2 bases and J by 6 bases, with 15 bases between. CDR1 and CDR2 from the germline V gene are SGDLS and YYNGEE. CDR3: CASSVGGLGRNSPLHF. The CDR3 bases are TGTGCCAGCAGCGTGGGGGGACTCGGACGTAATTCACCCCTCCACTTT.

This chain uses TRBV2 with TRBJ1-2, with 8 bases fitting TRBD1. Germline trimming cut 5 bases from V and 10 bases from J; bases unmatched to any gene: 6. The CDR3 is made up of 12 amino acids. Germline CDR1 SNHLY, CDR2 FYNNEI. CDR3 in amino acids: CASSLGTGPYTF. Here the CDR3 DNA reads TGTGCCAGCAGTTTAGGGACAGGACCCTACACCTTC.

The chain carries TRBV9 and TRBJ2-1; 13 bases map to TRBD2. The CDR3 runs 15 residues. Germline lookup yields CDR1 SGDLS and CDR2 YYNGEE. The J segment lost 5 bases and the V segment lost 4 bases, leaving 3 bases of the junction unmatched. The DNA for the CDR3 is TGTGCCAGCAGCACCGGACTAGCGGGGGACAATGAGCAGTTCTTC. It specifies CASSTGLAGDNEQFF.

The J gene is TRBJ1-1, the V gene TRBV4-2; D remains ambiguous. V dropped 1 base and J dropped 7 bases, with 7 bases sitting between them. The CDR3 has 12 residues. Germline V lookup: CDR1 LGHNA, CDR2 YNFKEQ. The CDR3, as DNA: TGTGCCAGCAGCCAAGGCGGGGTTGAAGCTTTCTTT. It specifies CASSQGGVEAFF.

As DNA, the CDR3 is TGTGCCAGCAGCTTAGAAGGGGGTGGTGGAAACACCATATATTTT. Protein sequence: CASSLEGGGGNTIYF. The gene calls are TRBV7-9 and TRBJ1-3, with D maybe TRBD1 (6 bases). The CDR3 loop spans 15 amino acids. Trimming stripped 1 base from V and 3 bases from J, with 10 bases between. The germline CDR1 and CDR2 sequences are SEHNR and FQNEAQ (reference sequence).

This chain uses TRBV19 with TRBJ1-6, with D maybe TRBD1 (5 bases). Germline V gene lookup returns CDR1 LNHDA and CDR2 SQIVND (reference sequence). V lost 1 base and J 10 bases, leaving 20 bases between the germline ends. The CDR3 is 17 residues long. DNA of the CDR3: TGTGCCAGTAGTATAGGAAGGCGGCGGGGCCTAGGGTCACCCCTCCACTTT. This encodes CASSIGRRRGLGSPLHF.

The rearrangement links TRBV12-5 to TRBJ2-1, with a weak D call TRBD2 (6 bases). V dropped 1 base and J dropped 7 bases, with 23 bases sitting between them. CDR1 is LGHNT, CDR2 FRNRAP, per germline. The CDR3 consists of 18 residues. This CDR3 is CASGLGTSWDFYVNEQFF. CDR3 DNA: TGTGCTAGTGGTTTGGGGACGAGTTGGGACTTCTATGTGAATGAGCAGTTCTTC. The whole variable domain, filled in from reference TRBV12-5 and TRBJ2-1, reads DARVTQTPRHKVTEMGQEVTMRCQPILGHNTVFWYRQTMMQGLELLAYFRNRAPLDDSGMPKDRFSAEMPDATLATLKIQPSEPRDSAVYFCASGLGTSWDFYVNEQFFGPGTRLTVL.

The genes are TRBV5-4 and TRBJ1-4; D might be TRBD1 (6 bases). Trimming stripped 3 bases from V and 3 bases from J, with 18 bases between. Germline-derived CDR1 and CDR2 are SGHNT and YYREEE (reference sequence). There are 17 residues in the CDR3. The CDR3 DNA is TGTGCCAGCAGCTCAAATGGCGGGGGCCGGGCTAATGAAAAACTGTTTTTT. Residues: CASSSNGGGRANEKLFF.

The chain combines TRBV12-3 or TRBV12-4 with TRBJ2-1; 8 nucleotides line up with TRBD1. CDR3 length: 12 amino acids. J was trimmed by 9 bases and V by 7 bases; bases with no gene match: 5. The CDR3 DNA is TGTGCCAGCACCTTACAGGGGGGTGAGCAGTTCTTC. Encoded protein: CASTLQGGEQFF.

The chain couples TRBV6-5 to TRBJ2-1; 9 nucleotides match TRBD2. Germline V gene data show CDR1 as MNHEY and CDR2 as SVGAGI. The ends lost 6 bases at V and 3 bases at J; junction bases unmatched: 6. This CDR3 spans 15 amino acids. CDR3 sequence: CASRVSGGIYNEQFF. The CDR3 DNA sequence: TGTGCCAGCAGGGTTAGCGGGGGTATCTACAATGAGCAGTTCTTC.